These 21 T cell receptor beta chains share one sample of origin, sequenced in a study of patients and donors after allogeneic stem cell transplantation. TCRdb analysed the RT-PCR reads with MiXCR anew, one entry per CDR3 protein. This sample has roughly 190,000 distinct CDR3 sequences; 35% to 50% occur once, and the top ten carry approximately 30%. Source material: blood, either unsorted or a sorted T cell fraction (not recorded which). Receptors originate from a human donor who was either an allogeneic HSCT recipient or a stem cell or donor lymphocyte infusion donor (not recorded which). It is not recorded whose cells these are; they may come from a transplant donor.

The J gene is TRBJ2-1, the V gene TRBV6-5; TRBD2 matches 7 bases. In germline, CDR1 is MNHEY, CDR2 SVGAGI. The CDR3 has 15 residues. Trimming removed 5 bases from V and 7 bases from J; junction bases left unmatched: 11. Here the CDR3 DNA reads TGTGCCAGCAGTCCCAGGACTAGTTGGTGGAATGAGCAGTTCTTC. Protein: CASSPRTSWWNEQFF.

The rearrangement links TRBV14 to TRBJ1-1, with D possibly being TRBD1 (6 bases). Trimming took 0 bases from V and 1 from J, leaving 15 bases between them. This CDR3 has 17 amino acids. Germline V gene data show CDR1 as SGHDN and CDR2 as FVKESK. CDR3 region: CASSQDRTAIWNTEAFF. The CDR3 DNA reads TGTGCCAGCAGCCAAGATCGGACAGCGATTTGGAACACTGAAGCTTTCTTT.

The chain is built from TRBV28 and TRBJ2-2, with D hard to call. The CDR3 length is 12 residues. V was clipped by 1 base and J by 8 bases, with 5 bases between them. Germline values: CDR1 MDHEN, CDR2 SYDVKM. CDR3 protein: CASSLLSGELFF. CDR3 coding DNA: TGTGCCAGCAGTTTATTATCGGGGGAGCTGTTTTTT. The full variable domain, its missing parts supplied by reference TRBV28 and TRBJ2-2, is DVKVTQSSRYLVKRTGEKVFLECVQDMDHENMFWYRQDPGLGLRLIYFSYDVKMKEKGDIPEGYSVSREKKERFSLILESASTNQTSMYLCASSLLSGELFFGEGSRLTVL.

This clonotype showed up just once. J is TRBJ2-5 and V is TRBV27; the D gene is possibly TRBD1 (6 bases). Germline V gives CDR1 MNHEY, CDR2 SMNVEV (reference sequence). Trimming removed 4 bases at V and 5 bases at J, with 20 bases between. The CDR3 spans 16 residues. CDR3 nucleotides: TGTGCCAGCAGTTCGAAATACAGGGATTACTGGGAGACCCAGTACTTC. It yields the protein CASSSKYRDYWETQYF.

Only one count was recorded for this clonotype. CDR3 residues: CASSLSPPGKGGSPLHF. The CDR3 DNA follows: TGTGCCAGCAGTTTATCCCCGCCGGGAAAGGGAGGTTCACCCCTCCACTTT. The V call is TRBV27, the J call TRBJ1-6; D gene unclear. From germline, CDR1 is MNHEY and CDR2 SMNVEV (reference sequence). CDR3 length: 17 amino acids. Trimming left V 0 bases short and J 9 bases short, with 18 bases between.

The chain has TRBV6-2 or TRBV6-3 and TRBJ1-2, with D possibly TRBD1 on 5 matching bases. Germline V gene data show CDR1 as MNHEY and CDR2 as SVGEGT. The CDR3 consists of 16 residues. V lost 2 bases and J lost 7, with 20 bases in between. For the CDR3, the DNA is TGTGCCAGCAGTTACCGACTCGACAGCCCCTGGGGTGGCTACACCTTC. Translating it yields CASSYRLDSPWGGYTF.

This clonotype was picked up a small number of times. The rearrangement uses TRBV4-3 and TRBJ2-1; TRBD1 might be the D (5 bases). V was clipped by 4 bases and J by 6 bases, with 13 bases between them. There are 14 residues in the CDR3. In germline, CDR1 is LGHNA, CDR2 YSLEER. CDR3 bases: TGCGCCAGCAGCCCAGGGATCCCGAGCAATGAGCAGTTCTTC. Translating gives CASSPGIPSNEQFF.

The sample holds a few counts of this clonotype. This sequence joins TRBV15 and TRBJ1-1, with D hard to call. Trimming stripped 0 bases from V and 1 base from J, with 3 bases between. Germline V gene lookup returns CDR1 LNHNV and CDR2 YYDKDF (reference sequence). This CDR3 region has 13 residues. CDR3 sequence (DNA): TGTGCCACCAGCAGAGATCCGAACACTGAAGCTTTCTTT. As protein: CATSRDPNTEAFF.

This rearrangement joins TRBV6-6 to TRBJ2-3, with TRBD1 identical over 10 bases. Germline V lookup: CDR1 MNHNY, CDR2 SVGAGI (reference sequence). J gave up 8 bases and V 7 bases, and 6 bases lay outside the gene matches. The length of the CDR3 is 13 residues. In DNA, the CDR3 is TGTGCCAGCACCGACAGGGGGCCGGGTACGCAGTATTTT. Its translation: CASTDRGPGTQYF.

This clonotype came up a few times. The chain links TRBV12-3 or TRBV12-4 to TRBJ1-5; D gene ambiguous. V lost 1 base to trimming and J lost 3 bases, with 7 bases between them. The CDR3 loop spans 14 amino acids. CDR3 nucleotides: TGTGCCAGCAGTTTAGGAGTAACCAATCAGCCCCAGCATTTT. Translation: CASSLGVTNQPQHF.

This clonotype has only a few counts. The chain carries TRBV30 and TRBJ1-2; no firm D call. Trimming pared 0 bases from V and 3 bases from J, leaving 5 bases between. Looked up from germline, CDR1 is GTSNPN and CDR2 is SVGIG (reference sequence). The CDR3 extends over 12 amino acids. Here the CDR3 reads CAWSVGYYGYTF. The DNA of the CDR3 is TGTGCCTGGAGTGTCGGGTACTATGGCTACACCTTC. Drawing the rest from reference TRBV30 and TRBJ1-2, the complete variable domain is SQTIHQWPATLVQPVGSPLSLECTVEGTSNPNLYWYRQAAGRGLQLLFYSVGIGQISSEVPQNLSASRPQDRQFILSSKKLLLSDSGFYLCAWSVGYYGYTFGSGTRLTVV.

The chain is built from TRBV6-5 and TRBJ2-1; TRBD2 matches 8 bases. CDR1 and CDR2 from the germline V gene are MNHEY and SVGAGI. The trim removed 2 bases at V and 0 bases at J, leaving 12 bases unmatched. The CDR3 has 19 residues. CDR3 sequence (DNA): TGTGCCAGCAGTTACCAGCGGCTAGCTAGCGGGTACTCCTACAATGAGCAGTTCTTC. Its translation is CASSYQRLASGYSYNEQFF.

This sequence joins TRBV6-6 and TRBJ2-1; TRBD1 agrees at 7 bases. There are 15 residues in the CDR3. The V and J ends lost 7 bases and 3 bases, in that order; junction bases with no gene match: 9. Germline V CDR1 and CDR2: MNHNY, SVGAGI (reference sequence). The CDR3 DNA reads as TGTGCCAGCATTAAGGACAGGTCCCACTACAATGAGCAGTTCTTC. This translates into CASIKDRSHYNEQFF.

This clonotype has a handful of counts. The chain couples TRBV4-3 to TRBJ1-1; a weak D match, TRBD1 (6 bases). This CDR3 has 15 amino acids. In germline, CDR1 is LGHNA, CDR2 YSLEER. Trimming removed 6 bases at V and 5 bases at J, with 19 bases between. The CDR3 coding sequence is TGCGCCAGCAGTAAGAGTGGGGGGCGCAGGACTGAAGCTTTCTTT. Protein product: CASSKSGGRRTEAFF.

The chain is built from TRBV4-3 and TRBJ2-1; 8 bases agree with TRBD2. The junction had 2 bases not matched to a gene; V was cut back by 0 bases and J by 10 bases. Germline lookup yields CDR1 LGHNA and CDR2 YSLEER. This CDR3 contains 13 residues. Here the CDR3 DNA reads TGCGCCAGCAGCCAAGAGACTAGCGAGGAGCAGTTCTTC. It codes for CASSQETSEEQFF.

This clonotype was seen a single time. The rearrangement uses TRBV7-9 and TRBJ2-1; TRBD2 matches at 7 bases. V was pared by 4 bases and J by 1 base, with 7 bases of the junction left unmatched. The CDR3 extends over 16 amino acids. Germline V gene data show CDR1 as SEHNR and CDR2 as FQNEAQ (reference sequence). The CDR3 region is CASSWELAESYNEQFF. CDR3 DNA sequence: TGTGCCAGCAGCTGGGAGCTAGCGGAGTCCTACAATGAGCAGTTCTTC.

V and J are TRBV11-2 and TRBJ2-2; D unclear. CDR3 length: 14 amino acids. Trimming took 1 base from V and 3 from J, leaving 6 bases between them. The V gene's germline CDR1 is SGHAT and CDR2 FQNNGV. The CDR3 reads CASSLVSDTGELFF. For the CDR3, the DNA is TGTGCCAGCAGCTTAGTATCCGACACCGGGGAGCTGTTTTTT.

V and J are TRBV6-5 and TRBJ2-3, with 7 bases aligning to TRBD2. This CDR3 contains 15 residues. Germline loops: CDR1 MNHEY, CDR2 SVGAGI. With V trimmed by 4 bases and J by 4 bases, 8 bases remained unmatched. DNA of the CDR3: TGTGCCAGCAGTTCATCGGGAGGTAGATCAGATACGCAGTATTTT. Protein: CASSSSGGRSDTQYF.

The chain couples TRBV12-3 or TRBV12-4 to TRBJ1-6; TRBD1 aligns across 8 bases. Germline trimming cut 4 bases from V and 8 bases from J; bases unmatched to any gene: 4. The CDR3 is 14 amino acids. Here the CDR3 reads CASSSTGGDSPLHF. CDR3 nucleotides: TGTGCCAGCAGTTCTACAGGGGGTGATTCACCCCTCCACTTT.

Only a few counts were recorded for this clonotype. The chain carries TRBV11-1 and TRBJ1-2, with unresolved D. V dropped 5 bases and J dropped 4 bases, with 23 bases sitting between them. Germline V gives CDR1 SGHAT, CDR2 FQDESV (reference sequence). This CDR3 region has 17 residues. The CDR3 region is CASSAGEAPHWSYGYTF. DNA of the CDR3: TGTGCCAGCAGCGCCGGCGAGGCCCCCCATTGGAGCTATGGCTACACCTTC.

The rearrangement joins TRBV12-3 or TRBV12-4 to TRBJ2-1; TRBD2 matches 12 bases. The ends lost 6 bases at V and 5 bases at J; junction bases unmatched: 8. The CDR3 is 16 residues long. CDR3 amino acids: CASSPGASGRDNEQFF. CDR3 DNA: TGTGCCAGCAGCCCCGGTGCTAGCGGGAGGGACAATGAGCAGTTCTTC.